This TCR beta chain was sequenced during a study of neurological immune-mediated disorders. The study built sorted libraries from more than 900,000 CD4+ or CD8+ T cells. This CDR3 comprises 15 residues. The V gene lost 7 bases and the J gene lost 2 bases, with 17 bases spanning the gap. Germline loops: CDR1 SGHRS, CDR2 YFSETQ. 5'RACE generated cDNA with 10-nucleotide random UMIs. TCRdb re-derived calls from the 5' RACE reads in MiXCR, one entry per CDR3 protein. The table includes about 14,000 distinct CDR3 sequences, about 6.8% detected once. This clonotype was seen at least ten times. This clonotype was sampled from a woman between 35 and 50 years old in good health. Sequencing used CD8+ T cells from blood. This chain joins TRBV5-1 and TRBJ2-3; a weak D match, TRBD2 (6 bases). CDR3 region: CASGTHLSPTDTQYF. As DNA, the CDR3 is TGCGCCAGCGGGACTCACCTTTCCCCCACAGATACGCAGTATTTT.